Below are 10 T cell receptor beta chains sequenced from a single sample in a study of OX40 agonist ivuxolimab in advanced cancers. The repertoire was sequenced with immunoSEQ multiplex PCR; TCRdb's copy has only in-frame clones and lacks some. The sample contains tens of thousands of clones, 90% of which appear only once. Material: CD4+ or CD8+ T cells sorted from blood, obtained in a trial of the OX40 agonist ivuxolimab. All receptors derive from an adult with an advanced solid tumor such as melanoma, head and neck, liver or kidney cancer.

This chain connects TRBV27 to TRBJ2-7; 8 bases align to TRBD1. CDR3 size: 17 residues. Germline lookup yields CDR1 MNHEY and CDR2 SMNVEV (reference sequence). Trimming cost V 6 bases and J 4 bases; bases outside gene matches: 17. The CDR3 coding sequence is TGTGCCAGCAGGGGGTTTTCAGGGGGCTTGATGGCTTACGAGCAGTACTTC. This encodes CASRGFSGGLMAYEQYF.

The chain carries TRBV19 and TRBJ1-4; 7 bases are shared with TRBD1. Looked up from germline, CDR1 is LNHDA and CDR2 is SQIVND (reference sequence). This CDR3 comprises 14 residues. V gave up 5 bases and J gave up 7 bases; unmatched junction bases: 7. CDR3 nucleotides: TGTGCCAGTAGTTTCTCGAGGGGGCTTGAAAAACTGTTTTTT. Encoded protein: CASSFSRGLEKLFF.

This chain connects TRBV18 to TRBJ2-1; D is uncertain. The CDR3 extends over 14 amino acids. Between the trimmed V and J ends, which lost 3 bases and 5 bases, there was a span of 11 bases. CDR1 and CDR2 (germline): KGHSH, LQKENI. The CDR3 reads CASSPSWRHNEQFF. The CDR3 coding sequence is TGTGCCAGCTCACCCTCTTGGAGACACAATGAGCAGTTCTTC.

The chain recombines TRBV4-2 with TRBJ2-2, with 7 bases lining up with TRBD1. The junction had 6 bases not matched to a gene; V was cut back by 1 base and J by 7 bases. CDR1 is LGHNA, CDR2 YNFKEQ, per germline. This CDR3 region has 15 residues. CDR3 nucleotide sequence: TGTGCCAGCAGCCAAGGACAGGGAACATACGGGGAGCTGTTTTTT. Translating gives CASSQGQGTYGELFF.

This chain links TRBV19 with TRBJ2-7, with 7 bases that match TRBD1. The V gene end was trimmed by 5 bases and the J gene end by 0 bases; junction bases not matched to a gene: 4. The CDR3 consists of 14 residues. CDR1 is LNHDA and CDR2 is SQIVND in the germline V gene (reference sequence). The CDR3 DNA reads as TGTGCCAGTAGTTCTCGGGACAGCTCCTACGAGCAGTACTTC. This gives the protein CASSSRDSSYEQYF.

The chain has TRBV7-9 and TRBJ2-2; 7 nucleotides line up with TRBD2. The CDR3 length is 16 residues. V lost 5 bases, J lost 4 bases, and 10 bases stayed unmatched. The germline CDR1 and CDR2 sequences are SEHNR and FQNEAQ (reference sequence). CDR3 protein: CASSLKGLAVTGELFF. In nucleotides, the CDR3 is TGTGCCAGCAGCCTGAAAGGGCTAGCGGTCACCGGGGAGCTGTTTTTT.

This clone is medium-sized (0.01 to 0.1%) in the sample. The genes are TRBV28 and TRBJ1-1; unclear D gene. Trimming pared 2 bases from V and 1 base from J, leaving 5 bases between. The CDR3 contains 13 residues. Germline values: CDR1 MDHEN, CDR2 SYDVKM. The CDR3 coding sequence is TGTGCCAGCAGTTTAAACAGGAACACTGAAGCTTTCTTT. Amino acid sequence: CASSLNRNTEAFF. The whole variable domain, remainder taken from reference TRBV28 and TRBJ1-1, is DVKVTQSSRYLVKRTGEKVFLECVQDMDHENMFWYRQDPGLGLRLIYFSYDVKMKEKGDIPEGYSVSREKKERFSLILESASTNQTSMYLCASSLNRNTEAFFGQGTRLTVV.

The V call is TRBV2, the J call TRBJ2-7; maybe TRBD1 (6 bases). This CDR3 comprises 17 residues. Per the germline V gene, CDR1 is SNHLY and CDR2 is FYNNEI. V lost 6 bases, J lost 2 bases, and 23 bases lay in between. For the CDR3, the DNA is TGTGCCAGCAGCCCTAGGGGGTCCCCCAAGGGGACCTACGAGCAGTACTTC. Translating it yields CASSPRGSPKGTYEQYF.

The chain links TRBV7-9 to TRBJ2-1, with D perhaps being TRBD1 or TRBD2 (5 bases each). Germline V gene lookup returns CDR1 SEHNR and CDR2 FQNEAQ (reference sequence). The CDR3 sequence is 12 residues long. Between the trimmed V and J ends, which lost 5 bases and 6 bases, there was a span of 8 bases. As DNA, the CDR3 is TGTGCCAGCAGCCACGGGGCCAATGAGCAGTTCTTC. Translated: CASSHGANEQFF.

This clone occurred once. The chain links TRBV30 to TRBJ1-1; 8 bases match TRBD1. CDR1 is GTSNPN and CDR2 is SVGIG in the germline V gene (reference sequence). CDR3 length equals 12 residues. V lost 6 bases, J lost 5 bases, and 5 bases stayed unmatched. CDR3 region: CACMTGATEAFF. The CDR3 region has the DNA TGTGCCTGTATGACAGGGGCAACTGAAGCTTTCTTT. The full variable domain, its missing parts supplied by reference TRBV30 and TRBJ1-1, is SQTIHQWPATLVQPVGSPLSLECTVEGTSNPNLYWYRQAAGRGLQLLFYSVGIGQISSEVPQNLSASRPQDRQFILSSKKLLLSDSGFYLCACMTGATEAFFGQGTRLTVV.